The 10 T cell receptor beta chains in this list originate from one sample, sequenced in a study of beta chain features in type 1 diabetes. Isolated RNA was reverse transcribed in full, so expressed TCRB transcripts were sequenced. Only in-frame clones appear in the TCRdb table, and some are missing; sequencing was by immunoSEQ multiplex PCR. The repertoire holds hundreds of thousands of clones, around 28% seen once, with around 0.065% in the top ten. The sequenced material came from naive CD4+ T cells from blood. Source of these receptors: a man aged 18 to 30 in good health.

This clone was seen more than once but under ten times. This rearrangement joins TRBV30 to TRBJ2-4; unclear D gene. CDR1 is GTSNPN and CDR2 is SVGIG in the germline V gene (reference sequence). Deletions cut 1 base from V and 4 bases from J, with 5 bases between. The CDR3 length is 12 residues. The CDR3 reads CAWSAPKNIQYF. The CDR3 region has the DNA TGTGCCTGGAGTGCACCAAAAAACATTCAGTACTTC.

The rearrangement uses TRBV7-2 and TRBJ2-7; no firm D call. Germline values: CDR1 SGHTA, CDR2 FQGNSA. Trimming cost V 6 bases and J 9 bases, with 12 bases left between them. The CDR3 is 11 amino acids. The CDR3 bases are TGTGCCAGCAGTACAACGGTAGGGCAGTACTTC. Translating it yields CASSTTVGQYF.

The J gene is TRBJ2-7, the V gene TRBV23-1; D is possibly TRBD1 (6 bases). TRBV23-1 is reported as an ORF; its role is uncertain. V gave up 5 bases and J gave up 4 bases, with 9 bases separating them. This CDR3 is built from 12 residues. For the CDR3, the DNA is TGCGCCAGCAGTTACAGGGCTTACGAGCAGTACTTC. Amino acids: CASSYRAYEQYF.

This clone showed up just a few times. The genes are TRBV29-1 and TRBJ2-5; tentative D call: TRBD1 (6 bases). The V gene's germline CDR1 is SQVTM and CDR2 ANQGSEA. CDR3 size: 13 residues. Trimming pared 0 bases from V and 5 bases from J, leaving 10 bases between. CDR3 nucleotide sequence: TGCAGCGTTGAAGAGGCCCAGGGGGAGACCCAGTACTTC. Its protein is CSVEEAQGETQYF.

The rearrangement links TRBV18 to TRBJ2-7; D gene ambiguous. CDR1 and CDR2 from the germline V gene are KGHSH and LQKENI. The CDR3 spans 9 residues. The germline V and J ends were trimmed by 8 bases and 4 bases, with 3 bases remaining between them. The CDR3 region is CASPYEQYF. The CDR3 coding sequence is TGTGCCAGCCCTTACGAGCAGTACTTC.

This clone was picked up a small number of times. J is TRBJ2-7 and V is TRBV5-1, with a tentative D call TRBD1 (5 bases). The ends were cut back, 0 bases at V and 2 bases at J, with 12 bases in the middle. This CDR3 spans 15 amino acids. In germline, CDR1 is SGHRS, CDR2 YFSETQ. CDR3 residues: CASSLEPDIPYEQYF. The CDR3 DNA is TGCGCCAGCAGCTTGGAACCGGACATCCCCTACGAGCAGTACTTC. Looking up the rest from reference TRBV5-1 and TRBJ2-7 gives the full variable domain: KAGVTQTPRYLIKTRGQQVTLSCSPISGHRSVSWYQQTPGQGLQFLFEYFSETQRNKGNFPGRFSGRQFSNSRSEMNVSTLELGDSALYLCASSLEPDIPYEQYFGPGTRLTVT.

V gene TRBV5-4 combines with J gene TRBJ2-5; TRBD1 matches 9 bases. Germline V lookup: CDR1 SGHNT, CDR2 YYREEE (reference sequence). The CDR3 has 16 residues. V shed 0 bases, J shed 3 bases, and the junction held 6 bases outside the gene matches. CDR3 sequence: CASSLGQGVNKETQYF. The CDR3 nucleotides read TGTGCCAGCAGCTTGGGACAGGGGGTGAATAAAGAGACCCAGTACTTC.

This CDR3 reads CACRPVPGELFF. The CDR3 DNA reads as TGTGCCTGCCGTCCCGTTCCGGGGGAGCTGTTTTTT. The chain couples TRBV30 to TRBJ2-2; D is unresolved. Trimming left V 6 bases short and J 8 bases short, with 13 bases between. The CDR3 has 12 residues. The germline V gene encodes CDR1 GTSNPN and CDR2 SVGIG (reference sequence). Full variable domain (missing parts from reference TRBV30 and TRBJ2-2): SQTIHQWPATLVQPVGSPLSLECTVEGTSNPNLYWYRQAAGRGLQLLFYSVGIGQISSEVPQNLSASRPQDRQFILSSKKLLLSDSGFYLCACRPVPGELFFGEGSRLTVL.

In this sample, this clone turned up once. V gene TRBV7-9 combines with J gene TRBJ2-7; 8 bases match TRBD2. V gave up 3 bases and J gave up 2 bases; unmatched junction bases: 6. Looked up from germline, CDR1 is SEHNR and CDR2 is FQNEAQ (reference sequence). This CDR3 is built from 15 residues. CDR3 nucleotide sequence: TGTGCCAGCAGCTTCGGGAGGGGCAGTGCCTACGAGCAGTACTTC. Amino acid sequence: CASSFGRGSAYEQYF.

This clone was observed once. This chain connects TRBV20-1 to TRBJ2-1; D not certain. Germline V gene sequence: CDR1 DFQATT, CDR2 SNEGSKA (reference sequence). The V end lost 5 bases, the J end lost 7 bases, and 6 bases lay between the germline ends. The CDR3 consists of 10 residues. DNA of the CDR3: TGCAGTGCTGCCACGAATGAGCAGTTCTTC. Its protein product is CSAATNEQFF.